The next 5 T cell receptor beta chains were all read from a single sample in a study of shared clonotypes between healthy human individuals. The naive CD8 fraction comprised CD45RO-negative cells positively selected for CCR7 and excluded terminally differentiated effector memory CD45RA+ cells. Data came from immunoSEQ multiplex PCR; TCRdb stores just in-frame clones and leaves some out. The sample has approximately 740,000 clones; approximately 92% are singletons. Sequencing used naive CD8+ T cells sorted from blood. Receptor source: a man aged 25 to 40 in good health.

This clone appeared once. For the CDR3, the DNA is TGTGCCAGCAGCTTTTTAGGGAACTATGGCTACACCTTC. Its translation: CASSFLGNYGYTF. This rearrangement joins TRBV7-2 to TRBJ1-2; D unclear. The CDR3 has 13 amino acids. Germline values: CDR1 SGHTA, CDR2 FQGNSA. Trimming took off 3 bases at V and 2 bases at J, with 7 bases between the two ends.

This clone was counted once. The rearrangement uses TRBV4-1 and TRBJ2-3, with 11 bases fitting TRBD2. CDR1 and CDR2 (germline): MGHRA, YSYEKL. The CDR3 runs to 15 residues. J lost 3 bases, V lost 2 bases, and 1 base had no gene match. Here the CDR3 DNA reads TGCGCCAGCAGCCAAATAGCGGGAGGGACAGATACGCAGTATTTT. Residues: CASSQIAGGTDTQYF.

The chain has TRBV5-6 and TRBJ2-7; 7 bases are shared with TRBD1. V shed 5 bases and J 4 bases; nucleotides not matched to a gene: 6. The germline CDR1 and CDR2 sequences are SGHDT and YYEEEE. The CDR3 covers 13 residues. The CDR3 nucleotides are TGTGCCAGCAGATACGACAGGGAATACGAGCAGTACTTC. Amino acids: CASRYDREYEQYF.

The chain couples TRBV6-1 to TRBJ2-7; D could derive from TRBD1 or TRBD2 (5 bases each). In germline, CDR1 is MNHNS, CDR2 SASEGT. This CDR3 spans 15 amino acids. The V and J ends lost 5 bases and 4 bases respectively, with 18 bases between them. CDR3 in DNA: TGTGCCAGCAGTAGGGATGGACGGGACCCTTACGAGCAGTACTTC. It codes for CASSRDGRDPYEQYF.

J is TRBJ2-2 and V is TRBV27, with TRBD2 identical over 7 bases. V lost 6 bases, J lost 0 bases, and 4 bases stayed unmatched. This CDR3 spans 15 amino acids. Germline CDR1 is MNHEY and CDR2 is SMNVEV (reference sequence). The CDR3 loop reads CASRAGITNTGELFF. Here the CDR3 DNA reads TGTGCCAGCAGAGCGGGAATCACGAACACCGGGGAGCTGTTTTTT.